These 15 T cell receptor beta chains were all obtained from the same sample, sequenced in a study of blood T cell repertoires in COVID-19. Repertoires were generated with immunoSEQ multiplex PCR, while TCRdb's copy carries only in-frame clones and drops some. This table holds roughly 220,000 clones, roughly 81% found once. Specimen: peripheral blood. The origin of the receptors is a woman older than 75 with COVID-19, enrolled during active disease.

This chain links TRBV18 with TRBJ1-1; TRBD1 matches at 7 bases. Trimming took 3 bases from V and 3 from J; bases not matched to a gene: 13. CDR1 is KGHSH, CDR2 LQKENI, per germline. This CDR3 has 17 amino acids. The CDR3 DNA reads as TGTGCCAGCTCACCGATGGCCCGTGGGACAGCCTACACTGAAGCTTTCTTT. It codes for CASSPMARGTAYTEAFF. The full variable domain, in which reference TRBV18 and TRBJ1-1 provide the parts outside the CDR3, is NAGVMQNPRHLVRRRGQEARLRCSPMKGHSHVYWYRQLPEEGLKFMVYLQKENIIDESGMPKERFSAEFPKEGPSILRIQQVVRGDSAAYFCASSPMARGTAYTEAFFGQGTRLTVV.

The CDR3 sequence: CASCPPAGHTGELFF. CDR3 bases: TGTGCCAGCTGTCCCCCGGCAGGGCACACCGGGGAGCTGTTTTTT. The V gene is TRBV28, the J gene TRBJ2-2; D is perhaps TRBD1 (5 bases). Germline lookup yields CDR1 MDHEN and CDR2 SYDVKM. Trimming stripped 8 bases from V and 3 bases from J, with 16 bases between. The CDR3 is made up of 15 amino acids. Using reference TRBV28 and TRBJ2-2 for the parts outside the CDR3, the full variable domain is DVKVTQSSRYLVKRTGEKVFLECVQDMDHENMFWYRQDPGLGLRLIYFSYDVKMKEKGDIPEGYSVSREKKERFSLILESASTNQTSMYLCASCPPAGHTGELFFGEGSRLTVL.

The chain links TRBV6-1 to TRBJ1-2, with unresolved D. Per the germline V gene, CDR1 is MNHNS and CDR2 is SASEGT. Between the trimmed V and J ends, which lost 0 bases and 1 base, there was a span of 6 bases. The CDR3 runs 14 residues. Written as DNA, the CDR3 is TGTGCCAGCAGTGAAGCTTACATTAACTATGGCTACACCTTC. Its protein is CASSEAYINYGYTF.

The chain uses TRBV5-1 and TRBJ1-1; TRBD1 matches 7 bases. The V gene's germline CDR1 is SGHRS and CDR2 YFSETQ. The length of the CDR3 is 14 residues. V lost 0 bases to trimming and J lost 6 bases; unmatched junction nucleotides: 5. CDR3 sequence (DNA): TGCGCCAGCAGCTTGGGACAGGGAGTGGCTGAAGCTTTCTTT. Translated: CASSLGQGVAEAFF. The variable domain in full, completed from reference TRBV5-1 and TRBJ1-1, reads KAGVTQTPRYLIKTRGQQVTLSCSPISGHRSVSWYQQTPGQGLQFLFEYFSETQRNKGNFPGRFSGRQFSNSRSEMNVSTLELGDSALYLCASSLGQGVAEAFFGQGTRLTVV.

The chain has TRBV5-1 and TRBJ2-1, with a weak D call TRBD1 (6 bases). Germline assignment: CDR1 SGHRS and CDR2 YFSETQ. This CDR3 has 14 amino acids. With 3 bases removed from V and 6 bases from J, the gap between germline ends came to 13 bases. CDR3 sequence (DNA): TGCGCCAGCAGCTCGACAGGAGGATCCAATGAGCAGTTCTTC. This sequence encodes CASSSTGGSNEQFF.

This clone was detected only a few times. The rearrangement links TRBV28 to TRBJ2-7, with 7 positions matching TRBD2. The V gene's germline CDR1 is MDHEN and CDR2 SYDVKM. Trimming took 5 bases from V and 1 from J; bases not matched to a gene: 14. The CDR3 has 17 residues. The CDR3 nucleotides are TGTGCCAGCAGTCCCATTCTAGCGGACACCGGGTCCTACGAGCAGTACTTC. It codes for CASSPILADTGSYEQYF.

The chain uses TRBV30 and TRBJ1-2, with 7 bases that match TRBD1. In germline, CDR1 is GTSNPN, CDR2 SVGIG (reference sequence). V lost 1 base to trimming and J lost 8 bases; unmatched junction nucleotides: 10. The CDR3 sequence is 14 residues long. The CDR3 DNA follows: TGTGCCTGGAGTGCCGGACAGGTCAGCTTCGGCTACACCTTC. It is translated as CAWSAGQVSFGYTF.

This clone occurred once. The chain couples TRBV30 to TRBJ1-4; maybe TRBD1 (5 bases). Germline V gene lookup returns CDR1 GTSNPN and CDR2 SVGIG (reference sequence). Trimming shortened V by 6 bases and J by 4 bases, and 9 bases separated the two germline ends. The CDR3 contains 12 residues. In DNA, the CDR3 is TGTGCCTGTCGGGGGAGTAATGAAAAACTGTTTTTT. Translation: CACRGSNEKLFF.

The chain uses TRBV30 and TRBJ1-6; 8 bases line up with TRBD1. Germline V gene data show CDR1 as GTSNPN and CDR2 as SVGIG (reference sequence). The V gene end was trimmed by 4 bases and the J gene end by 10 bases; junction bases not matched to a gene: 6. This CDR3 contains 13 residues. The CDR3 region is CAWTKTGVSPLHF. The CDR3 bases are TGTGCCTGGACTAAGACAGGGGTATCACCCCTCCACTTT.

This chain uses TRBV23-1 with TRBJ2-3; 7 bases fit TRBD2. TRBV23-1 is noted as an ORF with a role that remains uncertain. V shed 0 bases, J shed 1 base, and the junction held 19 bases outside the gene matches. The CDR3 spans 21 residues. This CDR3 is CASSQSGLDTVTGGCTDTQYF. The CDR3 DNA follows: TGCGCCAGCAGTCAATCCGGCCTTGACACGGTGACCGGGGGGTGCACAGATACGCAGTATTTT.

This chain joins TRBV7-6 and TRBJ2-1; weak D call: TRBD2 (5 bases). The CDR3 sequence is 16 residues long. Trimming took off 5 bases at V and 2 bases at J, with 16 bases between the two ends. The germline gives CDR1 SGHVS, CDR2 FNYEAQ. The CDR3 bases are TGTGCCAGCAGCCAAGGAGGTGCCGGGGCCTACAATGAGCAGTTCTTC. Its translation is CASSQGGAGAYNEQFF.

This rearrangement joins TRBV9 to TRBJ2-1; 9 bases fit TRBD2. The trim removed 0 bases at V and 6 bases at J, leaving 4 bases unmatched. CDR1 is SGDLS and CDR2 is YYNGEE in the germline V gene. The CDR3 is made up of 15 amino acids. In nucleotides, the CDR3 is TGTGCCAGCAGCGTAGAGACTAGCGGTCGCAATGAGCAGTTCTTC. The encoded protein is CASSVETSGRNEQFF.

The gene calls are TRBV3-1 (or the pseudogene TRBV3-2) and TRBJ2-7; 7 nucleotides line up with TRBD2. The CDR3 has 15 amino acids. The trim removed 1 base at V and 6 bases at J, leaving 9 bases unmatched. Germline V gene lookup returns CDR1 LGHDT and CDR2 YNNKEL (reference sequence). CDR3 coding DNA: TGTGCCAGCAGCCAAGTAATCTCGGGAGGCCTCGAGCAGTACTTC. Amino acid sequence: CASSQVISGGLEQYF.

This clone was detected only a few times. The chain uses TRBV14 and TRBJ2-2; D remains ambiguous. Germline CDR1 is SGHDN and CDR2 is FVKESK. Trimming removed 1 base from V and 5 bases from J, with 2 bases in between. The CDR3 is 12 amino acids. The CDR3 DNA reads as TGTGCCAGCAGCCAAGTAACCGGGGAGCTGTTTTTT. The encoded protein is CASSQVTGELFF.

The chain has TRBV7-3 and TRBJ2-7, with D unresolved. This CDR3 contains 13 residues. Germline V gene sequence: CDR1 SGHTA, CDR2 FQGTGA. V gave up 5 bases and J gave up 1 base, with 9 bases separating them. The CDR3 protein is CASSPGRSYEQYF. In DNA, the CDR3 is TGTGCCAGCAGCCCTGGCAGATCCTACGAGCAGTACTTC.